This T cell receptor (beta chain) is drawn from a study of cytomegalovirus exposure and HLA in healthy donors. Study summary: Samples from HLA-typed donors yielded approximately 80 million unique TCRs in an early data release.

Both 60 Vbeta primers and 13 Jbeta primers went into the PCR. TCRdb's table, derived via immunoSEQ multiplex PCR, lists solely in-frame clones and lacks some. This table has around 100,000 clones, about 71% appearing once. With 5 bases clipped from V and 12 bases from J, the junction kept 10 bases outside the gene matches. The CDR3 consists of 13 residues. The germline gives CDR1 MDHEN, CDR2 SYDVKM. With respect to this clone: Its antigen is as yet unknown.

Findings and limits, study-wide: Most CMV-associated TCR beta chains appeared HLA-restricted in a later analysis.

The source is a woman aged 50 to 60 in good health and CMV-seronegative. The specimen was PBMCs. The chain recombines TRBV28 with TRBJ2-1; the match to TRBD2 covers 7 bases. CDR3 sequence reads: CASSKSGGRVQFF. DNA for the CDR3: TGTGCCAGCAGTAAAAGCGGTGGGAGGGTGCAGTTCTTC.